Listed here are 21 T cell receptor beta chains from one sample, sequenced in a study of T cell repertoires in cytomegalovirus infection. Their antigens are not known. One entry per CDR3 protein, called by TCRdb with MiXCR from the reads. The sample holds tens of thousands of distinct CDR3 sequences, about 20% seen once. Sequenced material: CD8+ T cells from cultured PBMCs, taken from culture after CMV antigen stimulation. The receptors were gathered from a human donor in good health (CMV status not recorded). Some clones in this sample may be carry-over from other donors' samples.

J is TRBJ2-5 and V is TRBV20-1, with 7 bases aligning to TRBD2. The CDR3 extends over 13 amino acids. Trimming at V came to 5 bases and at J to 4 bases, leaving 7 bases not matched to a gene. Germline CDR1 is DFQATT and CDR2 is SNEGSKA (reference sequence). This CDR3 is CSAVTSRRETQYF. CDR3 sequence (DNA): TGCAGTGCTGTGACTAGCCGTCGAGAGACCCAGTACTTC.

This sequence joins TRBV12-3 or TRBV12-4 and TRBJ2-7; 7 positions match TRBD1. The CDR3 has 14 residues. Trimming at V came to 6 bases and at J to 0 bases, leaving 5 bases not matched to a gene. The CDR3 sequence is CASSVRDSSYEQYF. The CDR3 DNA is TGTGCCAGCAGCGTCCGGGACAGCTCCTACGAGCAGTACTTC.

The chain couples TRBV7-6 to TRBJ2-1, with D maybe TRBD2 (5 bases). CDR3 size: 17 residues. CDR1 SGHVS and CDR2 FNYEAQ come from the germline V gene. The V and J ends lost 2 bases and 0 bases respectively, with 14 bases between them. The CDR3 protein is CASSLRGSRSSYNEQFF. CDR3 DNA: TGTGCCAGCAGCTTACGAGGGAGCCGGAGCTCCTACAATGAGCAGTTCTTC.

The V gene is TRBV12-3 or TRBV12-4, the J gene TRBJ1-2, with D tentatively TRBD1 (6 bases). The ends were cut back, 4 bases at V and 4 bases at J, with 10 bases in the middle. The CDR3 is 13 amino acids. CDR3 sequence: CASSSGTPYGYTF. CDR3 DNA sequence: TGTGCCAGCAGTTCGGGGACACCCTATGGCTACACCTTC.

The rearrangement joins TRBV28 to TRBJ1-1; the D is unclear. Germline V gene data show CDR1 as MDHEN and CDR2 as SYDVKM. The V end lost 3 bases, the J end lost 0 bases, and 5 bases lay between the germline ends. The CDR3 length is 13 residues. The DNA of the CDR3 is TGTGCCAGCAGTTTCCCAATGAACACTGAAGCTTTCTTT. It codes for CASSFPMNTEAFF.

J is TRBJ2-7 and V is TRBV20-1; D gene unclear. V shed 0 bases and J shed 1 base, with 7 bases lying between them. The CDR3 totals 13 residues. Germline V gene sequence: CDR1 DFQATT, CDR2 SNEGSKA (reference sequence). CDR3 bases: TGCAGTGCTAGAGACCACGGATCCTACGAGCAGTACTTC. This translates into CSARDHGSYEQYF.

This clonotype came up many times. This chain uses TRBV7-2 with TRBJ2-1; D unclear. The germline gives CDR1 SGHTA, CDR2 FQGNSA. The CDR3 spans 16 residues. V lost 6 bases and J 5 bases, leaving 20 bases between the germline ends. CDR3 in amino acids: CASSWFGDPPNNEQFF. DNA for the CDR3: TGTGCCAGCAGTTGGTTTGGTGACCCCCCTAACAATGAGCAGTTCTTC.

The table lists this clonotype with a few counts. The V gene is TRBV7-2, the J gene TRBJ2-3; D ambiguous. The CDR3 runs 17 residues. Germline loops: CDR1 SGHTA, CDR2 FQGNSA. V lost 0 bases and J lost 2, with 15 bases in between. The CDR3, as DNA: TGTGCCAGCAGCTTAGCGGGTTTGGGTAGATTCACAGATACGCAGTATTTT. This sequence encodes CASSLAGLGRFTDTQYF.

As concerns this clonotype: This may be a read error: a much more frequent sequence differs by one nucleotide. The rearrangement links TRBV7-2 to TRBJ1-2; maybe TRBD1 (6 bases). The CDR3 spans 14 residues. Germline CDR1 is SGHTA and CDR2 is FQGNSA. The CDR3 region is CANSLAGEAYGYTF. CDR3 bases: TGTGCCAACAGCTTAGCAGGGGAAGCCTATGGCTACACCTTC.

This clonotype was detected a few times. V gene TRBV20-1 combines with J gene TRBJ1-2, with 7 bases identical to TRBD1. V was pared by 0 bases and J by 6 bases, with 13 bases of the junction left unmatched. Germline lookup yields CDR1 DFQATT and CDR2 SNEGSKA (reference sequence). This CDR3 contains 16 residues. The CDR3 nucleotides read TGCAGTGCTAGAGATACCCTCCGCACAGGGGTGGATGGCTACACCTTC. It encodes CSARDTLRTGVDGYTF.

This clonotype showed up just a few times. J is TRBJ2-2 and V is TRBV6-2 or TRBV6-3; 9 positions agree with TRBD2. The CDR3 is 18 amino acids. Germline V gives CDR1 MNHEY, CDR2 SVGEGT. V shed 2 bases and J 3 bases; nucleotides not matched to a gene: 10. The CDR3 sequence: CASSYRVSGGFDTGELFF. The CDR3 nucleotides are TGTGCCAGCAGTTACCGGGTTAGCGGGGGATTCGACACCGGGGAGCTGTTTTTT.

This clonotype was detected a few times. This rearrangement joins TRBV7-2 to TRBJ1-4; D possibly corresponds to TRBD1 (5 bases). The CDR3 contains 14 residues. Trimming left V 5 bases short and J 8 bases short, with 15 bases between. CDR1 and CDR2 from the germline V gene are SGHTA and FQGNSA. This CDR3 reads CASSRSGQKEKLFF. The CDR3 DNA sequence: TGTGCCAGCAGCCGTTCAGGGCAGAAGGAAAAACTGTTTTTT.

The chain has TRBV18 and TRBJ2-7, with D perhaps matching TRBD1 (6 bases). Germline values: CDR1 KGHSH, CDR2 LQKENI. CDR3 length: 14 residues. V was pared by 5 bases and J by 3 bases, with 14 bases between. This CDR3 is CASSSTGTYYEQYF. The CDR3 DNA reads as TGTGCCAGCTCATCAACCGGGACATACTACGAGCAGTACTTC.

This clonotype came up a few times. CDR3 sequence reads: CSVDRRKANYGYTF. For the CDR3, the DNA is TGCAGCGTTGACAGGCGGAAAGCTAACTATGGCTACACCTTC. V usage is TRBV29-1 and J usage is TRBJ1-2; unclear D gene. This CDR3 region has 14 residues. V was cut by 3 bases and J by 0 bases, with 11 bases left in between. Germline-derived CDR1 and CDR2 are SQVTM and ANQGSEA.

The J gene is TRBJ2-1, the V gene TRBV27; no firm D call. This CDR3 is built from 12 residues. From germline, CDR1 is MNHEY and CDR2 SMNVEV (reference sequence). Trimming left V 5 bases short and J 3 bases short, with 5 bases between. The CDR3 DNA is TGTGCCAGCAGTAACGGCTACAATGAGCAGTTCTTC. Protein: CASSNGYNEQFF.

This rearrangement joins TRBV7-2 to TRBJ2-1; D not certain. The V gene lost 7 bases and the J gene lost 4 bases, with 5 bases spanning the gap. Germline CDR1 SGHTA, CDR2 FQGNSA. The CDR3 length is 11 residues. CDR3 sequence (DNA): TGTGCCAGCATCCAATACAATGAGCAGTTCTTC. It encodes CASIQYNEQFF.

The rearrangement joins TRBV29-1 to TRBJ2-7; D gene ambiguous. The germline V gene encodes CDR1 SQVTM and CDR2 ANQGSEA. V was trimmed by 4 bases and J by 5 bases, leaving 6 bases between them. CDR3 length: 10 residues. The CDR3 DNA is TGCAGCGTTGGGGAACACGAGCAGTACTTC. This gives the protein CSVGEHEQYF.

This clonotype turned up a few times. V gene TRBV7-6 combines with J gene TRBJ2-1; D not certain. The CDR3 length is 11 residues. V lost 4 bases, J lost 12 bases, and 10 bases lay in between. The V gene's germline CDR1 is SGHVS and CDR2 FNYEAQ. CDR3 bases: TGTGCCAGCAGCTCGGGCCCCGGGCAGTTCTTC. Translated, it gives CASSSGPGQFF.

The chain joins TRBV7-3 to TRBJ1-2; tentatively, D is TRBD1 (5 bases). Germline CDR1 and CDR2: SGHTA and FQGTGA. The ends were cut back, 0 bases at V and 7 bases at J, with 15 bases in the middle. This CDR3 is 15 amino acids long. The CDR3 loop is CASSLTVGGDSGYTF. CDR3 DNA sequence: TGTGCCAGCAGCTTAACAGTCGGAGGGGATAGTGGCTACACCTTC.

The chain uses TRBV7-2 and TRBJ2-7; 10 bases line up with TRBD1. This CDR3 comprises 15 residues. V shed 1 base, J shed 4 bases, and the junction held 4 bases outside the gene matches. Germline V gene sequence: CDR1 SGHTA, CDR2 FQGNSA. The CDR3 DNA is TGTGCCAGCAGCTTAGGGACAGGGGGAGGGTACGAGCAGTACTTC. Translated, it gives CASSLGTGGGYEQYF.

This clonotype was counted only a few times. The J gene is TRBJ1-6, the V gene TRBV25-1; D is unresolved. Trimming took 3 bases from V and 6 from J, leaving 12 bases between them. The germline CDR1 and CDR2 sequences are MGHDK and SYGVNS. This CDR3 spans 15 amino acids. The chain's CDR3 is CASSETPDLNSPLHF. The CDR3 DNA follows: TGTGCCAGCAGTGAGACTCCGGACCTTAATTCACCCCTCCACTTT.